A selection of T cell receptor beta chains follows, all from one sample in a study of cytomegalovirus exposure and HLA in healthy donors. The method was immunoSEQ multiplex PCR; TCRdb's version includes in-frame clones alone and lacks a portion of them. The table has 170,000 or so clones, over 70% seen once. Sequenced: PBMCs. Source of these receptors: a woman in her fifties or sixties in good health and CMV-seronegative. The CDR3 runs from the conserved cysteine through the conserved F or W.

v_call | cdr3_aa
TRBV5-1 | CASSLVGGTNQPQHF
TRBV2 | CASSEYSTLYNEQFF
TRBV19 | CASSPTGTGVATEAFF
TRBV4-3 | CASSPGGGTNTGELFF
TRBV28 | CASSLSGSTYEQYF
TRBV5-4 | CASSGPRLFHNEQFF
TRBV5-1 | CASSLYRYEQYF
TRBV30 | CAWTSVGGGYTF
TRBV19 | CASTVRGSTDTQYF
TRBV5-6 | CASSPSSGDETQYF
TRBV5-1 | CASSLRRKTSTDTQYF
TRBV21-1 | CASSTPGLWEEETQYF
TRBV28 | CASSFKDREAEAFF
TRBV28 | CASGEYRGGSEQYF
TRBV6-1 | CASSEEDSRWGWDNEQFF
TRBV28 | CASSSSLASIPGEQYF
TRBV7-9 | CSSSLFGRGLSSGANVLTF
TRBV5-1 | CASSLGGTGVYEQYF
TRBV7-8 | CASSLGGTANTEAFF
TRBV7-9 | CASSAPGGAETQYF
TRBV5-1 | CASSFAGGTEAFF
TRBV30 | CAWTEADTQYF